This record covers a single TCR beta chain. What it binds is not known. The patients chosen for sequencing had shown expansion of CD8+CD57+ cells (detected by flow cytometry). Untreated patients provided the blood samples, with no therapy given before sampling. TCR beta VDJ and CDR3 were profiled, and genomic DNA was the template. One entry per CDR3 protein, called by TCRdb with MiXCR from the reads. The repertoire holds 310,000 or so distinct CDR3 sequences, with 45% to 65% as singletons. The data originate from a study of CD8+CD57+ T cells in acquired aplastic anemia. Study-wide results and limits: Shared by patients and controls, 25 to 30 CD8+ CDR3s were abundant in patients. Patients versus controls showed no significant CD8+ Simpson's diversity difference.

The sample consisted of sorted CD4+, CD8+, or CD8+CD57+ T cells (not recorded which) from PBMCs. The clonotype was recovered from a human donor with aplastic anemia.

This CDR3 is CATGTSGGEETQYF. CDR3 DNA sequence: TGTGCCACCGGGACTAGCGGGGGAGAAGAGACCCAGTACTTC. The gene calls are TRBV10-3 and TRBJ2-5; 14 nucleotides line up with TRBD2. The CDR3 totals 14 residues. CDR1 is ENHRY, CDR2 SYGVKD, per germline. The J segment lost 3 bases and the V segment lost 10 bases, leaving 4 bases of the junction unmatched.